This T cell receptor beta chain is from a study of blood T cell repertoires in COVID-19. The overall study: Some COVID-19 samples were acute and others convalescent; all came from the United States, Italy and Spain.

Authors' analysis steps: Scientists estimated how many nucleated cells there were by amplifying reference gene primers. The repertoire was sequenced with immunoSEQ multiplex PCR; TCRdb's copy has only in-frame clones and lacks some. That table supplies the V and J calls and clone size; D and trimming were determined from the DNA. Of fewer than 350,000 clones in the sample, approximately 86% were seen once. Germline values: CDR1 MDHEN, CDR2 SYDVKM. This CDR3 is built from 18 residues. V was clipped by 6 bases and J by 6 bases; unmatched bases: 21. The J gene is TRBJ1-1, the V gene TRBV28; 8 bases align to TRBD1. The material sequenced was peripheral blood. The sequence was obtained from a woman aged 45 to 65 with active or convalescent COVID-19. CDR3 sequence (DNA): TGTGCCAGCAGCCGCCAATCCCTACGTCAGGGGGCGACCGCTGAAGCTTTCTTT. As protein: CASSRQSLRQGATAEAFF. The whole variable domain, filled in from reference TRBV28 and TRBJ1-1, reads DVKVTQSSRYLVKRTGEKVFLECVQDMDHENMFWYRQDPGLGLRLIYFSYDVKMKEKGDIPEGYSVSREKKERFSLILESASTNQTSMYLCASSRQSLRQGATAEAFFGQGTRLTVV.